This T cell receptor (beta chain) was recovered during a study of T cells in Graves' hyperthyroidism and ophthalmopathy (dated 2019 in TCRdb). With regard to the full study: Peripheral blood samples were taken at the time of initial diagnosis, prior to any treatment. To identify TCR V-J signatures that set the groups apart, the researchers used a discovery cohort of 90 to 100 patients, made up of 43 with Graves' ophthalmopathy and 57 with stable Graves' hyperthyroidism. Whether ophthalmopathy could be predicted prospectively was tested in an independent validation cohort made up of roughly 19 hyperthyroidism patients plus 17 patients who later progressed to ophthalmopathy. The approximately 95 discovery patients were divided at random into training and test sets in a 7:3 ratio. The study also compared thyroid tissue and blood T-cell repertoires from a handful of Graves' hyperthyroidism patients. After sampling, hyperthyroidism patients received methimazole starting at 30 mg daily, and ophthalmopathy patients received high-dose intravenous methylprednisolone. According to the paper, TCR Vbeta CDR3 sequencing was carried out on over 130 peripheral blood samples, which came from some 41 ophthalmopathy, some 73 hyperthyroidism and some 17 progressor patients. Here is what the overall study found, with its caveats: Most expanded thyroid clonotypes (frequency above 0.001) were also found in blood, which suggests that blood repertoires may mirror thyroid immune responses. In cross-validation, a model built on a 13 V-J signature told ophthalmopathy apart from stable hyperthyroidism with 85% to 90% sensitivity and roughly 82% specificity, and in testing the same model reached 80%/75%. No statistical method was used to set the sample size in advance, and investigators knew the group allocation. In validation, the model predicted progression to ophthalmopathy with around 71% sensitivity and 72% to 85% specificity, a median of around six months before onset.

Amplification of TCR beta CDR3 regions was carried out from RNA transcripts. For the first round of RT-PCR on the TCR CDR3, the HTBI primer set was used together with the Qiagen OneStep RT-PCR kit. Libraries were constructed in a second round of multiplex PCR, after which size selection and purification were carried out. Libraries were sequenced paired-end with 100 bp reads on an Illumina HiSeq2000. In the paper's pipeline: Raw data were processed with SOAPnuke, discarding reads with adapters, uncalled bases, mean Phred below 15, or no exact constant-primer or identifier match. High-quality paired reads were merged using COPE v1.2.5, and each unique nucleotide sequence was defined as a clonotype. MiTCR v1.1 was used to align clonotypes to the IMGT TRBV, TRBD and TRBJ reference segments. The analysis was restricted to V-J combinations with a frequency above 0.0001, which together covered 99.2% of the repertoires. The TCS score was defined as the ratio of F50 (clonal expansion) to E x V (chaos), calculated using BLOSUM62-based TCRdist between CDR3 peptides within each V-J. Welch's t-statistics and random forest reduced 500 to 550 V-J features to roughly 13, which were used in a naive Bayes classifier (R e1071). The raw public reads went through TCRdb reprocessing: fastp at Q25, MiXCR clone calling, in-frame beta chains kept. Every entry covers one CDR3 protein and lists the most common genes and DNA from its rows. These V and J calls originate from TCRdb's pipeline instead of the authors' own analysis. Counted in this sample were approximately 370,000 distinct CDR3 sequences; approximately 15% of them appeared once. Of the sample, about 33% is held by the ten largest clones.

From the germline V gene, CDR1 is SGHVS and CDR2 is FNYEAQ. Including the terminal cysteine and phenylalanine, the CDR3 comprises 14 residues. Only CDR3 DNA is held: 42 bases, read in frame from base 1. The V end gives up 5 bases and the J end 4 bases, leaving 2 bases in the junction not matched to a gene. Graves' hyperthyroidism was defined as stable when no progression to ophthalmopathy occurred over 18 months of follow-up. Hyperthyroidism patients were aged 18 to 65 years and newly diagnosed, with disease duration of less than 2 months. The study excluded patients with uncontrolled infections, other autoimmune diseases, pregnancy or lactation. Diagnoses were based on clinical symptoms, serum thyroxine and TRAb, thyroid ultrasound and orbital computed tomography. PBMCs were isolated from approximately 10 ml of fresh peripheral blood by Ficoll-Paque density gradient centrifugation. Total RNA was extracted using Trizol reagent, and RNA quality was assessed on an Agilent 2100 Bioanalyzer.

This clonotype was counted at least ten times. Its binding antigen is unknown. Per-base quality was not reported, and no clone a single base away is much larger than it. The sequence was collected from a woman younger than 45 with Graves' hyperthyroidism. Here the chain combines TRBV7-6 and TRBJ2-1; 10 bases in the junction line up with TRBD2. The sample was blood. The CDR3 here reads CASSPGLAYNEQFF. The nucleotide sequence is TGTGCCAGCAGCCCGGGACTAGCGTACAATGAGCAGTTCTTC.